Below, 23 T cell receptor beta chains from the same sample are listed, as sequenced in a study of blood T cell repertoires in COVID-19. TCRdb keeps only in-frame clones here, not all; method: immunoSEQ multiplex PCR. The data contain 130,000 or so clones, 88% of them singletons. Sequenced sample: peripheral blood. The receptors originated from a human donor with COVID-19, enrolled during active disease. The donor label of this sample is uncertain.

V gene TRBV6-5 combines with J gene TRBJ2-1, with 12 positions matching TRBD1. Germline CDR1 is MNHEY and CDR2 is SVGAGI. V shed 2 bases and J 9 bases; nucleotides not matched to a gene: 2. The CDR3 length is 14 residues. The CDR3 DNA reads as TGTGCCAGCAGTTACCCGGGACAGGGGGCTGAGCAGTTCTTC. Encoded protein: CASSYPGQGAEQFF.

This clone was seen just once. The genes are TRBV27 and TRBJ2-7, with 9 nucleotides matching TRBD1. This CDR3 has 13 amino acids. Germline CDR1 and CDR2: MNHEY and SMNVEV (reference sequence). V was pared by 6 bases and J by 7 bases, with 7 bases of the junction left unmatched. The CDR3 reads CASRRTGEREQYF. In DNA, the CDR3 is TGTGCCAGCAGACGGACAGGGGAGAGGGAGCAGTACTTC.

This rearrangement joins TRBV7-9 to TRBJ2-2; TRBD1 matches 8 bases. V lost 10 bases and J lost 3; bases outside the gene matches: 13. Germline lookup yields CDR1 SEHNR and CDR2 FQNEAQ (reference sequence). The CDR3 length is 16 residues. CDR3 protein: CANTPPGTGDTGELFF. CDR3 DNA: TGTGCCAACACCCCACCCGGGACAGGAGACACCGGGGAGCTGTTTTTT.

The chain combines TRBV6-1 with TRBJ2-4; no clear D. Trimming left V 1 base short and J 1 base short, with 11 bases between. The CDR3 length is 16 residues. Germline CDR1 reads MNHNS; CDR2 reads SASEGT. The CDR3 DNA follows: TGTGCCAGCAGTGAAGGATTGACCGGGGCCAAAAACATTCAGTACTTC. Translated: CASSEGLTGAKNIQYF.

The sample holds one count of this clone. J is TRBJ1-1 and V is TRBV6-4; 8 nucleotides line up with TRBD1. V gave up 4 bases and J gave up 4 bases; unmatched junction bases: 2. Germline CDR1 and CDR2: MRHNA and SNTAGT. The CDR3 has 13 residues. CDR3 bases: TGTGCCAGCAGTGTACAGGGGGGCACTGAAGCTTTCTTT. It translates to CASSVQGGTEAFF.

V gene TRBV16 combines with J gene TRBJ1-1; weak D call: TRBD1 (5 bases). V lost 2 bases to trimming and J lost 8 bases, with 18 bases between them. Germline values: CDR1 KGHSY, CDR2 FQNENV. The CDR3 is 15 amino acids. The CDR3: CASSQSGNGGREAFF. For the CDR3, the DNA is TGTGCCAGCAGCCAAAGTGGCAACGGGGGTAGGGAAGCTTTCTTT.

This clone was counted only a few times. The chain couples TRBV7-9 to TRBJ1-1; D gene uncertain. Germline V CDR1 and CDR2: SEHNR, FQNEAQ (reference sequence). This CDR3 is built from 15 residues. V lost 2 bases and J lost 3, with 13 bases in between. The CDR3 nucleotides are TGTGCCAGCAGCTTATTCCTCGGGGTTGACACTGAAGCTTTCTTT. Amino acid sequence: CASSLFLGVDTEAFF.

V usage is TRBV10-3 and J usage is TRBJ1-6, with D possibly matching TRBD1 (5 bases). CDR3 length: 15 residues. V was cut by 2 bases and J by 8 bases, with 13 bases left in between. Germline CDR1 reads ENHRY; CDR2 reads SYGVKD. This CDR3 is CAISEGAGRHSPLHF. In nucleotides, the CDR3 is TGTGCCATCAGTGAGGGGGCCGGGAGGCATTCACCCCTCCACTTT.

The J gene is TRBJ2-7, the V gene TRBV11-2; 7 bases line up with TRBD2. The CDR3 is made up of 15 amino acids. Germline V gene data show CDR1 as SGHAT and CDR2 as FQNNGV. The V gene end was trimmed by 1 base and the J gene end by 6 bases; junction bases not matched to a gene: 9. CDR3 loop: CASSLVGGVLSEQYF. The CDR3 DNA reads TGTGCCAGCAGCTTAGTGGGAGGGGTTCTGTCCGAGCAGTACTTC.

The genes are TRBV21-1 and TRBJ1-2; no check of the table's D call, TRBD1, against the DNA was made. TRBV21-1 is an annotated pseudogene. This CDR3 region has 15 residues. The CDR3 DNA reads TGTGCCAGCAGCAACTCGACAGGGGGCGCGCGGGGCTACACCTTC. Protein sequence: CASSNSTGGARGYTF.

This clone has a single count. The genes are TRBV12-5 and TRBJ1-2, with D possibly TRBD1 on 6 matching bases. Per the germline V gene, CDR1 is LGHNT and CDR2 is FRNRAP. The V end was cut by 9 bases, the J end by 8 bases, with 31 bases between. This CDR3 is built from 17 residues. Written as DNA, the CDR3 is TGTGCTAGCATAACCCGGGCAGGGGATATGTTTGCGTCGGGCTACACCTTC. It translates to CASITRAGDMFASGYTF.

The chain has TRBV19 and TRBJ1-3; D ambiguous. The V gene's germline CDR1 is LNHDA and CDR2 SQIVND (reference sequence). V was trimmed by 3 bases and J by 0 bases, leaving 6 bases between them. This CDR3 has 14 residues. CDR3 loop: CASSISLSGNTIYF. The DNA of the CDR3 is TGTGCCAGTAGTATTTCCCTCTCTGGAAACACCATATATTTT. Drawing the rest from reference TRBV19 and TRBJ1-3, the complete variable domain is DGGITQSPKYLFRKEGQNVTLSCEQNLNHDAMYWYRQDPGQGLRLIYYSQIVNDFQKGDIAEGYSVSREKKESFPLTVTSAQKNPTAFYLCASSISLSGNTIYFGEGSWLTVV.

The rearrangement joins TRBV5-1 to TRBJ1-4; 8 nucleotides match TRBD1. CDR1 and CDR2 (germline): SGHRS, YFSETQ. The V gene end was trimmed by 3 bases and the J gene end by 5 bases; junction bases not matched to a gene: 9. The CDR3 loop spans 16 amino acids. The CDR3 coding sequence is TGCGCCAGCAGCTCTTCCGGACAGGGTCTAAATGAAAAACTGTTTTTT. Translation: CASSSSGQGLNEKLFF.

Here the CDR3 reads CASSFLFPTGGRGREAPLHF. The CDR3 nucleotides read TGTGCCAGTAGTTTCCTGTTTCCTACAGGGGGCCGGGGAAGGGAGGCACCCCTCCACTTT. This chain links TRBV19 with TRBJ1-6, with 9 bases fitting TRBD1. The CDR3 totals 20 residues. The V segment lost 5 bases and the J segment 11 bases; nucleotides outside the gene matches: 25. CDR1 and CDR2 from the germline V gene are LNHDA and SQIVND (reference sequence).

The chain employs TRBV5-4 and TRBJ2-7, with a tentative D call TRBD2 (6 bases). The V gene lost 5 bases and the J gene lost 6 bases, with 18 bases spanning the gap. Looked up from germline, CDR1 is SGHNT and CDR2 is YYREEE (reference sequence). This CDR3 has 14 amino acids. The CDR3 nucleotides are TGTGCCAGCAGTTGGGGACTCACCCCCACCGAGCAGTACTTC. Translated: CASSWGLTPTEQYF.

This clone appeared a single time. The chain uses TRBV6-5 and TRBJ2-1; no definite D call. Germline CDR1 and CDR2: MNHEY and SVGAGI. The germline V and J ends were trimmed by 5 bases and 2 bases, with 10 bases remaining between them. The CDR3 contains 14 residues. In DNA form, the CDR3 reads TGTGCCAGCAGTCCCCCGGGTACCTACAATGAGCAGTTCTTC. It codes for CASSPPGTYNEQFF.

This clone was found once. The rearrangement joins TRBV11-2 to TRBJ2-3, with D perhaps matching TRBD1 (6 bases). Germline CDR1 reads SGHAT; CDR2 reads FQNNGV. The CDR3 consists of 15 residues. The ends were cut back, 6 bases at V and 3 bases at J, with 16 bases in the middle. This CDR3 is CASSLRGSGTDTQYF. Here the CDR3 DNA reads TGTGCCAGCAGTTTAAGGGGGTCGGGGACAGATACGCAGTATTTT.

The chain joins TRBV5-1 to TRBJ1-5; D is unclear. The ends were cut back, 0 bases at V and 0 bases at J, with 13 bases in the middle. CDR3 length: 17 amino acids. Germline lookup yields CDR1 SGHRS and CDR2 YFSETQ. CDR3 region: CASSLAWQTISNQPQHF. CDR3 bases: TGCGCCAGCAGCTTGGCCTGGCAAACGATTAGCAATCAGCCCCAGCATTTT.

The chain recombines TRBV15 with TRBJ1-1, with D tentatively TRBD1 (6 bases). Deletions cut 5 bases from V and 6 bases from J, with 13 bases between. Germline values: CDR1 LNHNV, CDR2 YYDKDF (reference sequence). The CDR3 sequence is 13 residues long. CDR3 region: CATSYREGAEAFF. CDR3 bases: TGTGCCACCAGCTACAGGGAGGGCGCTGAAGCTTTCTTT.

The V and J genes are TRBV6-2 or TRBV6-3 and TRBJ1-5, with D perhaps matching TRBD1 (5 bases). This CDR3 has 14 amino acids. The germline V gene has CDR1 MNHEY and CDR2 SVGEGT. Trimming left V 2 bases short and J 2 bases short, with 7 bases between. The CDR3 reads CASSYGGGNQPQHF. The CDR3 region has the DNA TGTGCCAGCAGTTACGGAGGGGGCAATCAGCCCCAGCATTTT.

V gene TRBV19 combines with J gene TRBJ1-4, with TRBD1 matching over 9 bases. The CDR3 is 15 amino acids. V shed 3 bases, J shed 8 bases, and the junction held 7 bases outside the gene matches. CDR1 and CDR2 (germline): LNHDA, SQIVND (reference sequence). The CDR3, as DNA: TGTGCCAGTAGTATCCCGACAGGGGGTCGAGAAAAACTGTTTTTT. Encoded protein: CASSIPTGGREKLFF.

The chain recombines TRBV7-9 with TRBJ2-3; D might be TRBD2 (6 bases). Germline CDR1 reads SEHNR; CDR2 reads FQNEAQ (reference sequence). The length of the CDR3 is 15 residues. The ends were cut back, 1 base at V and 0 bases at J, with 8 bases in the middle. The CDR3 sequence: CASSLGTISTDTQYF. The CDR3 nucleotides are TGTGCCAGCAGCTTAGGGACTATCAGCACAGATACGCAGTATTTT. Combining the CDR3 with reference TRBV7-9 and TRBJ2-3 gives the whole variable domain DTGVSQNPRHKITKRGQNVTFRCDPISEHNRLYWYRQTLGQGPEFLTYFQNEAQLEKSRLLSDRFSAERPKGSFSTLEIQRTEQGDSAMYLCASSLGTISTDTQYFGPGTRLTVL.

In its sample, this clone was seen once. V gene TRBV6-2 or TRBV6-3 combines with J gene TRBJ1-2; 9 bases map to TRBD1. The length of the CDR3 is 14 residues. J gave up 7 bases and V 2 bases, and 5 bases lay outside the gene matches. Germline V gives CDR1 MNHEY, CDR2 SVGEGT. CDR3 amino acids: CASSYRDRAGGYTF. DNA of the CDR3: TGTGCCAGCAGTTACCGGGACAGGGCGGGTGGCTACACCTTC.